This T cell receptor (beta chain) was retrieved from a study of cytomegalovirus exposure and HLA in healthy donors. Germline CDR1 is LGHNA and CDR2 is YNFKEQ. Between the trimmed V and J ends, which lost 2 bases and 3 bases, there was a span of 17 bases. The CDR3 consists of 16 residues. With 60 Vbeta and 13 Jbeta primers, the PCR was carried out. The table came from immunoSEQ multiplex PCR; TCRdb's copy has only in-frame clones and leaves some out. The table has about 96,000 clones, 65% to 75% seen once; the top ten hold around 3.2%. Sequencing was carried out using PBMCs. This chain connects TRBV4-2 to TRBJ2-7, with D perhaps TRBD1 (5 bases). The clonotype was recovered from a female donor in good health and CMV-seropositive. Written as DNA, the CDR3 is TGTGCCAGCAGCCAAACCATTACTGAAAGGGGCTACGAGCAGTACTTC. It specifies CASSQTITERGYEQYF.